This entry lists 15 T cell receptor beta chains sequenced from one sample in a study of T cells after yellow fever vaccination (dated by TCRdb to between 2018 and 2021). Libraries were constructed by 5' RACE. Sequencing instrument: Illumina NovaSeq 6000. The raw public data were reprocessed by TCRdb itself: fastp quality trimming at Q25, MiXCR clonotype calling, in-frame beta chains only. Each CDR3 protein appears once, grouped with its most common genes and DNA. The sample table shows 200,000 to 300,000 distinct CDR3 sequences, and about 3.5% are seen once. Approximately 18% of the sample comes from the top ten. The sample's treatment or condition label, decoded: live attenuated yellow fever vaccine strain. Sequences were derived from PBMCs, sampled 15 days after the yellow fever booster vaccination. The receptor source for this set is a man aged 18-30 years who received the YFV17D yellow fever vaccine.

There are many counts of this clonotype. This chain joins TRBV9 and TRBJ2-7, with TRBD1 as a possible D gene (5 bases). The CDR3 loop spans 14 amino acids. V was shortened by 1 base and J by 2 bases, with 10 bases between the two germline ends. Per germline, CDR1 SGDLS and CDR2 YYNGEE. CDR3 sequence (DNA): TGTGCCAGCAGCGTACAGGGTGTTCCCTACGAGCAGTACTTC. Protein sequence: CASSVQGVPYEQYF.

This clonotype was seen many times. The chain couples TRBV4-2 to TRBJ2-2; D gene uncertain. Germline lookup yields CDR1 LGHNA and CDR2 YNFKEQ. CDR3 size: 18 residues. Trimming took 4 bases from V and 0 from J, leaving 18 bases between them. CDR3 loop: CASSREAQANSNTGELFF. The DNA for the CDR3 is TGTGCCAGCAGCCGAGAGGCGCAGGCGAACTCGAACACCGGGGAGCTGTTTTTT.

This clonotype was detected many times. CDR3 nucleotide sequence: TGCGCCAGCAGGGAACGGGGTTTCGATCATATCAATGAGCAGTTCTTC. The encoded protein is CASRERGFDHINEQFF. This chain uses TRBV4-1 with TRBJ2-1; D is possibly TRBD2 (5 bases). This CDR3 region has 16 residues. V was cut by 6 bases and J by 6 bases, with 21 bases left in between. CDR1 is MGHRA, CDR2 YSYEKL, per germline.

The chain couples TRBV3-1 to TRBJ1-3, with D unresolved. Per the germline V gene, CDR1 is LGHDT and CDR2 is YNNKEL (reference sequence). This CDR3 region has 15 residues. Trimming stripped 1 base from V and 1 base from J, with 8 bases between. The CDR3 sequence: CASSQGQFSGNTIYF. CDR3 nucleotides: TGTGCCAGCAGCCAAGGGCAGTTTTCTGGAAACACCATATATTTT.

This clonotype was found many times. The chain employs TRBV5-8 and TRBJ1-5; maybe TRBD1 (6 bases). Germline-derived CDR1 and CDR2 are SGHTS and YDEGEE. CDR3 length: 15 residues. The V end lost 7 bases, the J end lost 7 bases, and 21 bases lay between the germline ends. CDR3 amino acids: CASYLSTGTRQPQHF. Here the CDR3 DNA reads TGTGCCAGCTACTTAAGCACAGGGACGAGGCAGCCCCAGCATTTT.

The V call is TRBV7-3, the J call TRBJ2-1, with TRBD2 matching over 10 bases. Germline V lookup: CDR1 SGHTA, CDR2 FQGTGA. This CDR3 is built from 18 residues. J gave up 5 bases and V 3 bases, and 13 bases lay outside the gene matches. CDR3 in DNA: TGTGCCAGCAGCTTGTCGACTAGCGGGTATCCCCTACACAATGAGCAGTTCTTC. Amino acid sequence: CASSLSTSGYPLHNEQFF.

The rearrangement joins TRBV7-6 to TRBJ2-3, with 12 positions matching TRBD2. Per the germline V gene, CDR1 is SGHVS and CDR2 is FNYEAQ. With 5 bases clipped from V and 6 bases from J, the junction kept 9 bases outside the gene matches. The CDR3 spans 16 residues. CDR3 sequence: CASSPGTSGHGDTQYF. For the CDR3, the DNA is TGTGCCAGCAGCCCGGGGACTAGCGGGCACGGGGATACGCAGTATTTT.

This clonotype was counted ten times or more. CDR3 region: CSVKGGNTGELFF. The CDR3 DNA reads TGCAGCGTTAAGGGAGGTAACACCGGGGAGCTGTTTTTT. V usage is TRBV29-1 and J usage is TRBJ2-2; D might be TRBD2 (6 bases). Germline values: CDR1 SQVTM, CDR2 ANQGSEA. The CDR3 length is 13 residues. Trimming pared 5 bases from V and 2 bases from J, leaving 9 bases between.

This clonotype was picked up many times. V is TRBV6-1 and J is TRBJ2-1; D possibly matches TRBD1 or TRBD2 (5 bases each). The CDR3 has 14 amino acids. Trimming took 4 bases from V and 2 from J, leaving 9 bases between them. Germline V gene lookup returns CDR1 MNHNS and CDR2 SASEGT. CDR3 residues: CASSVVGAYNEQFF. CDR3 DNA sequence: TGTGCCAGCAGTGTAGTGGGGGCCTACAATGAGCAGTTCTTC.

This clonotype was seen ten or more times. The chain carries TRBV9 and TRBJ2-1; maybe TRBD2 (7 bases). Germline lookup yields CDR1 SGDLS and CDR2 YYNGEE. The CDR3 runs to 16 residues. V was cut by 0 bases and J by 4 bases, with 14 bases left in between. The CDR3 DNA reads as TGTGCCAGCAGCGTAGGGCGGGGGCCTGTTTACAATGAGCAGTTCTTC. This codes for CASSVGRGPVYNEQFF. Full variable domain (rest looked up from reference TRBV9 and TRBJ2-1): DSGVTQTPKHLITATGQRVTLRCSPRSGDLSVYWYQQSLDQGLQFLIQYYNGEERAKGNILERFSAQQFPDLHSELNLSSLELGDSALYFCASSVGRGPVYNEQFFGPGTRLTVL.

This clonotype has ten or more counts. This chain links TRBV5-1 with TRBJ1-1; tentative D call: TRBD1 (5 bases). The CDR3 loop spans 14 amino acids. V was cut by 2 bases and J by 4 bases, with 12 bases left in between. Germline V CDR1 and CDR2: SGHRS, YFSETQ. The CDR3 coding sequence is TGCGCCAGCAGCTTCATGGGGCATGGCACTGAAGCTTTCTTT. Amino acids: CASSFMGHGTEAFF.

In this sample, this clonotype turned up many times. The V gene is TRBV12-3 or TRBV12-4, the J gene TRBJ2-2; 8 bases match TRBD1. Trimming took 7 bases from V and 6 from J; bases not matched to a gene: 7. The CDR3 loop spans 14 amino acids. The CDR3 DNA reads as TGTGCCAGCACCTGGACAGGGCGGCCCGGGGAGCTGTTTTTT. It is translated as CASTWTGRPGELFF.

This clonotype has a count of ten or more. The chain joins TRBV4-1 to TRBJ1-5; D uncertain. V was clipped by 4 bases and J by 6 bases, with 10 bases between them. In germline, CDR1 is MGHRA, CDR2 YSYEKL. The CDR3 runs to 13 residues. The CDR3 DNA sequence: TGCGCCAGCAGCCCTGTGTCTCGTCAGCCCCAGCATTTT. It codes for CASSPVSRQPQHF.

This clonotype appeared many times. The chain is built from TRBV7-6 and TRBJ2-5; D is perhaps TRBD2 (7 bases). The V gene lost 6 bases and the J gene lost 2 bases, with 13 bases spanning the gap. The germline V gene has CDR1 SGHVS and CDR2 FNYEAQ. CDR3 length: 14 residues. The CDR3: CASRGGGLQETQYF. CDR3 nucleotide sequence: TGTGCCAGCAGGGGCGGGGGCCTACAAGAGACCCAGTACTTC.

There are many counts of this clonotype. This chain uses TRBV15 with TRBJ2-3, with D tentatively TRBD1 (7 bases). The ends were cut back, 2 bases at V and 2 bases at J, with 11 bases in the middle. The CDR3 contains 15 residues. Germline-derived CDR1 and CDR2 are LNHNV and YYDKDF (reference sequence). CDR3 region: CATSRQGGLTDTQYF. CDR3 in DNA: TGTGCCACCAGCAGACAGGGGGGACTCACAGATACGCAGTATTTT. Supplemented by reference TRBV15 and TRBJ2-3, the full variable domain reads DAMVIQNPRYQVTQFGKPVTLSCSQTLNHNVMYWYQQKSSQAPKLLFHYYDKDFNNEADTPDNFQSRRPNTSFCFLDIRSPGLGDTAMYLCATSRQGGLTDTQYFGPGTRLTVL.